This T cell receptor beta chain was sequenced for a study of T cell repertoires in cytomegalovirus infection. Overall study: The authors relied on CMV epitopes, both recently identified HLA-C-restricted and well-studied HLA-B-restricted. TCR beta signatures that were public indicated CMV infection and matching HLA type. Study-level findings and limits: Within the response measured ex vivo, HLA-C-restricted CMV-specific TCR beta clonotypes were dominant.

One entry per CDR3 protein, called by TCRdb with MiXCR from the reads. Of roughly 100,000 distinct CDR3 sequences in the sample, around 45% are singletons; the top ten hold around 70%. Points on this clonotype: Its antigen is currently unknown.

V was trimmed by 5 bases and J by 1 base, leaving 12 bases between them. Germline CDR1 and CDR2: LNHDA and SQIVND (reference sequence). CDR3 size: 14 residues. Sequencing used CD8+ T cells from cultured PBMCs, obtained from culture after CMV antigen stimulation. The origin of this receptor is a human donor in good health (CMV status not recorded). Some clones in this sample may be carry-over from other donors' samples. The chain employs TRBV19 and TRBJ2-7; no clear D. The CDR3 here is CASSSFGASYEQYF. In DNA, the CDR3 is TGTGCCAGTAGTTCCTTTGGTGCTTCCTACGAGCAGTACTTC.